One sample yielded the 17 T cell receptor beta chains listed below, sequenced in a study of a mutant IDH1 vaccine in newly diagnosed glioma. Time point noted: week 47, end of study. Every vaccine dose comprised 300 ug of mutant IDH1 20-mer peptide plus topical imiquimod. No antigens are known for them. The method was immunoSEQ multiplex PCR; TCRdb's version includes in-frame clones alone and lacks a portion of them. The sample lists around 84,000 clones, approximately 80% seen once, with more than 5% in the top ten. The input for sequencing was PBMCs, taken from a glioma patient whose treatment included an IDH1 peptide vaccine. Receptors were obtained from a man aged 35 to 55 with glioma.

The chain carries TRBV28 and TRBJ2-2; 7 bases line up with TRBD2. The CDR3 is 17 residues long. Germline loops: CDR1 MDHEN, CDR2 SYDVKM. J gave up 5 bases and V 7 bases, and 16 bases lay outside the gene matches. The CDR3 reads CASIHGLAAVRTGELFF. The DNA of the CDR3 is TGTGCCAGCATCCACGGGCTAGCGGCCGTGAGGACCGGGGAGCTGTTTTTT.

CDR3 protein: CASSQVDRGSTDTQYF. The CDR3 DNA sequence: TGTGCCAGCAGCCAAGTCGACCGGGGGAGCACAGATACGCAGTATTTT. This chain joins TRBV4-2 and TRBJ2-3; tentative D call: TRBD2 (6 bases). Trimming pared 1 base from V and 0 bases from J, leaving 11 bases between. The CDR3 contains 16 residues. Germline CDR1 and CDR2: LGHNA and YNFKEQ.

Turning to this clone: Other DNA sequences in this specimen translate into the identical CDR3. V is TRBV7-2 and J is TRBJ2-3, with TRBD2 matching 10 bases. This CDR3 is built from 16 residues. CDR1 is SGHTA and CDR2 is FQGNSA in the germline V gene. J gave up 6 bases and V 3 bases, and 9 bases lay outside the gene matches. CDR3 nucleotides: TGTGCCAGCAGCTTCAGAGCGGGGGGGCGAGCGGATACGCAGTATTTT. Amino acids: CASSFRAGGRADTQYF.

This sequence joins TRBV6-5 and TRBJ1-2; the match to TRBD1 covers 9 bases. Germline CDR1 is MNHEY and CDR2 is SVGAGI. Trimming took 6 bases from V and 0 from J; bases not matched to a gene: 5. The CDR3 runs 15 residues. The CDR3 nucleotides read TGTGCCAGCAGGGTACAGGGGGCGCCTAACTATGGCTACACCTTC. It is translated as CASRVQGAPNYGYTF.

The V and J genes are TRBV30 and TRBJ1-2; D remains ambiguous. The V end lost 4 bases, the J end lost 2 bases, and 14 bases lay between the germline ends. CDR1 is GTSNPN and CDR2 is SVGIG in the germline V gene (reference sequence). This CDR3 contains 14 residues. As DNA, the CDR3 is TGTGCCTGGACTCCTAGACATACCAACTATGGCTACACCTTC. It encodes CAWTPRHTNYGYTF.

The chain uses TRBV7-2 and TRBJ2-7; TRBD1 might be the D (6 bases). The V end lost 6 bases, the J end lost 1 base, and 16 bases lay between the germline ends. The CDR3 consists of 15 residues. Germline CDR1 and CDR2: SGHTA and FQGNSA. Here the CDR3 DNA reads TGTGCCAGCAGTACCCGACAGGCTAGGTCCTACGAGCAGTACTTC. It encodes CASSTRQARSYEQYF.

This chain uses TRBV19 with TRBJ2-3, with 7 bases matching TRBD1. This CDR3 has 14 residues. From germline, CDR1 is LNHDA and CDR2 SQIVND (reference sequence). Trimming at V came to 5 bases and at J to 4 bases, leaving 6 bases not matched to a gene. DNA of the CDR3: TGTGCCAGTAGTGTAGGACAGGCGGCAGATACGCAGTATTTT. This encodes CASSVGQAADTQYF.

This chain's CDR3 is CASSLWLAGGRNEQFF. In DNA, the CDR3 is TGTGCCAGCAGCTTATGGCTAGCGGGAGGGCGCAATGAGCAGTTCTTC. The chain links TRBV7-2 to TRBJ2-1; 12 bases align to TRBD2. The length of the CDR3 is 16 residues. Per germline, CDR1 SGHTA and CDR2 FQGNSA. The junction had 5 bases not matched to a gene; V was cut back by 2 bases and J by 6 bases.

The CDR3 DNA follows: TGTGCCAGCAGTGAGGTGGACGGCCAAGAGACCCAGTACTTC. Translation: CASSEVDGQETQYF. V is TRBV6-1 and J is TRBJ2-5, with D hard to call. Deletions cut 3 bases from V and 1 base from J, with 9 bases between. The CDR3 sequence is 14 residues long. Germline V gene sequence: CDR1 MNHNS, CDR2 SASEGT.

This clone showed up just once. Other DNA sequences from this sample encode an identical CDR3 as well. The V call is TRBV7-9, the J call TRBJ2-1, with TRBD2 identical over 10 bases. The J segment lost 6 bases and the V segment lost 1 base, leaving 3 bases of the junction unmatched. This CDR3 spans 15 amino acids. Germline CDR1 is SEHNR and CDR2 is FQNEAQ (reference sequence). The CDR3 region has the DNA TGTGCCAGCAGCTTAGATAGCGGGAGGCGCAATGAGCAGTTCTTC. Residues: CASSLDSGRRNEQFF.

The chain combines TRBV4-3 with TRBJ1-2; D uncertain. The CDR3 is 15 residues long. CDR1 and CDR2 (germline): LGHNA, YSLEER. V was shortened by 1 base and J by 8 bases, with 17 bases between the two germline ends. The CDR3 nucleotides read TGCGCCAGCAGCCAAGTTTGGGGTGACCTTACCGGCTACACCTTC. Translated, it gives CASSQVWGDLTGYTF.

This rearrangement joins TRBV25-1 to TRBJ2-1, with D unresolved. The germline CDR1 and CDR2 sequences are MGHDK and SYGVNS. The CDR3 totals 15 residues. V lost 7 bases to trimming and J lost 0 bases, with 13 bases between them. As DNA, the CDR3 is TGTGCCAGCACCCCTCAAGCAAGCTCCTACAATGAGCAGTTCTTC. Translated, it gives CASTPQASSYNEQFF.

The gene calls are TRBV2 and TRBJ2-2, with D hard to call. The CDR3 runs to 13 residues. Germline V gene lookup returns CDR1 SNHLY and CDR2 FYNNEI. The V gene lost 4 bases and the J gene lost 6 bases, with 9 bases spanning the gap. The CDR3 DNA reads TGTGCCAGCAGTGTGAGCAAACCCGGGGAGCTGTTTTTT. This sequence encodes CASSVSKPGELFF. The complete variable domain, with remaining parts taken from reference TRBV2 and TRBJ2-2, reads EPEVTQTPSHQVTQMGQEVILRCVPISNHLYFYWYRQILGQKVEFLVSFYNNEISEKSEIFDDQFSVERPDGSNFTLKIRSTKLEDSAMYFCASSVSKPGELFFGEGSRLTVL.

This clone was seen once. The DNA for the CDR3 is TGTGCCAGCACCCCGGGTGGGAATGAGCAGTTCTTC. Protein product: CASTPGGNEQFF. The chain joins TRBV28 to TRBJ2-1, with D hard to call. CDR1 is MDHEN and CDR2 is SYDVKM in the germline V gene. There are 12 residues in the CDR3. V was trimmed by 7 bases and J by 7 bases, leaving 11 bases between them. Full variable domain (remainder filled in from reference TRBV28 and TRBJ2-1): DVKVTQSSRYLVKRTGEKVFLECVQDMDHENMFWYRQDPGLGLRLIYFSYDVKMKEKGDIPEGYSVSREKKERFSLILESASTNQTSMYLCASTPGGNEQFFGPGTRLTVL.

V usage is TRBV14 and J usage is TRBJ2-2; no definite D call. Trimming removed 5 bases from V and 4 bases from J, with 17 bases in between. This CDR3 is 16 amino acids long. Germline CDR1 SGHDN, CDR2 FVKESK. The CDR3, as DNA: TGTGCCAGCAGCTTCAGACGAGGCCGAGGCACCGGGGAGCTGTTTTTT. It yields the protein CASSFRRGRGTGELFF.

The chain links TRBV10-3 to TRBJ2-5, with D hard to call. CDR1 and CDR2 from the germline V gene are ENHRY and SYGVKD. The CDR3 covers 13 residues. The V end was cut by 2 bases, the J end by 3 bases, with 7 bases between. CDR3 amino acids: CAISEGSKETQYF. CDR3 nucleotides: TGTGCCATCAGTGAGGGCAGTAAAGAGACCCAGTACTTC.

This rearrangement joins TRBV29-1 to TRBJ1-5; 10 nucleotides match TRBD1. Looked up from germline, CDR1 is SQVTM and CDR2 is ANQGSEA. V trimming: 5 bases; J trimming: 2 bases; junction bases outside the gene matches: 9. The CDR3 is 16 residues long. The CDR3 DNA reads TGCAGCGTTCGGACAGGGGGTGGGTCGGGCAATCAGCCCCAGCATTTT. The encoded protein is CSVRTGGGSGNQPQHF.